The 27 T cell receptor beta chains below were found in one sample sequenced in a study of CD8 T cells in Susac syndrome. RNA in amounts of about 0.5 to 1 ug was reverse transcribed with random hexamers. TCRdb reprocessed the immunoSEQ multiplex PCR reads with MiXCR, giving one entry per CDR3 protein. In the table there are 150,000 or so distinct CDR3 sequences, 95% of which are singletons. The specimen was CD4+ T cells from PBMCs. All receptors come from a human donor with Susac syndrome.

The chain employs TRBV7-2 and TRBJ2-3, with 8 bases that match TRBD1. The CDR3 extends over 15 amino acids. V lost 2 bases to trimming and J lost 0 bases; unmatched junction nucleotides: 1. CDR1 and CDR2 (germline): SGHTA, FQGNSA. CDR3 DNA: TGTGCCAGCAGCTTACAGGGGGCGAGCACAGATACGCAGTATTTT. It specifies CASSLQGASTDTQYF.

The chain couples TRBV3-1 to TRBJ2-7; D remains ambiguous. Germline CDR1 LGHDT, CDR2 YNNKEL (reference sequence). The germline V and J ends were trimmed by 3 bases and 6 bases, with 12 bases remaining between them. This CDR3 comprises 13 residues. CDR3 sequence reads: CASSHNRLSEQYF. The CDR3 DNA follows: TGTGCCAGCAGCCACAACCGATTGTCCGAGCAGTACTTC.

V usage is TRBV11-2 and J usage is TRBJ2-1; 10 bases are a match to TRBD1. J was trimmed by 5 bases and V by 6 bases; bases with no gene match: 16. Germline V gene sequence: CDR1 SGHAT, CDR2 FQNNGV. The CDR3 has 18 residues. The CDR3 reads CASRFWRSQGQGHNEQFF. The CDR3 coding sequence is TGTGCCAGCAGGTTTTGGCGTAGTCAGGGACAGGGGCACAATGAGCAGTTCTTC.

This chain joins TRBV7-9 and TRBJ1-6; 7 bases are a match to TRBD1. Unmatched junction bases numbered 9, after V lost 5 bases and J lost 8 bases. Germline CDR1 reads SEHNR; CDR2 reads FQNEAQ (reference sequence). CDR3 length: 15 residues. The CDR3 bases are TGTGCCAGCAGCCCCCCGGGACAGAGGGATTCACCCCTCCACTTT. It codes for CASSPPGQRDSPLHF.

The chain combines TRBV2 with TRBJ1-1; 7 bases align to TRBD1. The V segment lost 2 bases and the J segment 5 bases; nucleotides outside the gene matches: 11. In germline, CDR1 is SNHLY, CDR2 FYNNEI. This CDR3 has 16 amino acids. The CDR3 here is CASSEQSSGGGTEAFF. CDR3 DNA: TGTGCCAGCAGTGAACAATCGTCAGGGGGAGGGACTGAAGCTTTCTTT.

The chain joins TRBV4-2 to TRBJ2-5, with 8 bases matching TRBD2. The length of the CDR3 is 18 residues. CDR1 is LGHNA, CDR2 YNFKEQ, per germline. With V trimmed by 0 bases and J by 0 bases, 9 bases remained unmatched. The chain's CDR3 is CASSQDPFGGAHQETQYF. CDR3 DNA sequence: TGTGCCAGCAGCCAAGATCCCTTCGGGGGGGCCCACCAAGAGACCCAGTACTTC.

The chain has TRBV15 and TRBJ2-3, with TRBD1 matching over 7 bases. J lost 3 bases, V lost 3 bases, and 12 bases had no gene match. Germline CDR1 and CDR2: LNHNV and YYDKDF (reference sequence). This CDR3 contains 17 residues. This CDR3 reads CATSSPARQGPTDTQYF. The CDR3 DNA is TGTGCCACCAGCAGCCCGGCCCGACAGGGCCCAACAGATACGCAGTATTTT.

The chain joins TRBV20-1 to TRBJ2-5; D not certain. The CDR3 loop spans 14 amino acids. Trimming removed 3 bases from V and 5 bases from J, with 16 bases in between. Germline V CDR1 and CDR2: DFQATT, SNEGSKA (reference sequence). CDR3 loop: CSASPVDRSETQYF. For the CDR3, the DNA is TGCAGTGCTAGTCCCGTCGACCGGTCCGAGACCCAGTACTTC.

The gene calls are TRBV3-1 and TRBJ2-7, with D maybe TRBD1 (5 bases). The CDR3 spans 14 residues. Germline assignment: CDR1 LGHDT and CDR2 YNNKEL (reference sequence). V gave up 4 bases and J gave up 7 bases, with 17 bases separating them. The CDR3: CASSPQRGSPEQYF. CDR3 coding DNA: TGTGCCAGCAGCCCCCAAAGGGGCAGTCCTGAGCAGTACTTC.

This clonotype has a single count. The CDR3 region is CASSLAGANSYEQYF. The DNA of the CDR3 is TGTGCCAGCAGCTTGGCCGGGGCTAACTCCTACGAGCAGTACTTC. The V gene is TRBV5-4, the J gene TRBJ2-7; D is perhaps TRBD1 or TRBD2 (5 bases each). CDR3 length: 15 residues. V was pared by 0 bases and J by 0 bases, with 10 bases between. CDR1 is SGHNT, CDR2 YYREEE, per germline (reference sequence).

The chain has TRBV3-1 and TRBJ2-3; 7 positions agree with TRBD2. CDR1 is LGHDT and CDR2 is YNNKEL in the germline V gene (reference sequence). CDR3 length equals 17 residues. V lost 6 bases to trimming and J lost 4 bases; unmatched junction nucleotides: 16. The CDR3 protein is CASRTRSSGVNSDTQYF. As DNA, the CDR3 is TGTGCCAGCAGAACAAGGTCGAGCGGGGTTAACTCAGATACGCAGTATTTT.

The J gene is TRBJ1-1, the V gene TRBV11-2, with D maybe TRBD1 (6 bases). Deletions cut 3 bases from V and 8 bases from J, with 16 bases between. The CDR3 totals 14 residues. Germline V lookup: CDR1 SGHAT, CDR2 FQNNGV. The CDR3 DNA reads as TGTGCCAGCAGCTTGGCCGGACAGTTCTCAGAAGCTTTCTTT. Amino acids: CASSLAGQFSEAFF.

The CDR3 nucleotides read TGCGCCAGCAGGTCTCAGGGGATGAATGAAAAACTGTTTTTT. Translated: CASRSQGMNEKLFF. The chain joins TRBV5-1 to TRBJ1-4; a weak D match, TRBD1 (6 bases). The germline V and J ends were trimmed by 5 bases and 5 bases, with 13 bases remaining between them. This CDR3 is 14 amino acids long. Germline-derived CDR1 and CDR2 are SGHRS and YFSETQ.

This clonotype was recorded a few times. V is TRBV12-3 or TRBV12-4 and J is TRBJ1-1; D unresolved. V gave up 4 bases and J gave up 1 base, with 7 bases separating them. There are 13 residues in the CDR3. CDR3: CASSSRGNTEAFF. The CDR3 DNA sequence: TGTGCCAGCAGTTCTCGGGGGAACACTGAAGCTTTCTTT.

This clonotype came up once. This chain joins TRBV11-2 and TRBJ2-7; TRBD1 is a possible D gene (7 bases). Germline V gene lookup returns CDR1 SGHAT and CDR2 FQNNGV. V was clipped by 4 bases and J by 3 bases, with 16 bases between them. This CDR3 region has 15 residues. The CDR3 DNA reads as TGTGCCAGCAGCTCCCGGACAGGAGGGGGCTACGAGCAGTACTTC. Translated, it gives CASSSRTGGGYEQYF.

This chain uses TRBV19 with TRBJ2-7; D is undetermined. Germline V lookup: CDR1 LNHDA, CDR2 SQIVND (reference sequence). The CDR3 has 13 amino acids. Deletions cut 0 bases from V and 5 bases from J, with 8 bases between. The CDR3 coding sequence is TGTGCCAGTAGTATAGATATGAGGAACGAGCAGTACTTC. Its translation is CASSIDMRNEQYF.

This chain joins TRBV20-1 and TRBJ2-6; D is unresolved. The V gene's germline CDR1 is DFQATT and CDR2 SNEGSKA (reference sequence). CDR3 size: 11 residues. Trimming left V 5 bases short and J 2 bases short, with 1 base between. This CDR3 reads CSAAGANVLTF. DNA of the CDR3: TGCAGTGCTGCTGGGGCCAACGTCCTGACTTTC.

Written as DNA, the CDR3 is TGTGCCAGCAGCCCCCGCCGGACAGGGGGCGATGAGCAGTTCTTC. Residues: CASSPRRTGGDEQFF. The chain carries TRBV7-2 and TRBJ2-1; 11 bases match TRBD1. CDR1 and CDR2 (germline): SGHTA, FQGNSA. This CDR3 has 15 residues. Losses at the gene ends were 5 bases for V and 8 bases for J; bases not matched to a gene: 8.

The chain combines TRBV12-5 with TRBJ1-2; 9 positions match TRBD1. The V gene end was trimmed by 7 bases and the J gene end by 8 bases; junction bases not matched to a gene: 17. Germline V CDR1 and CDR2: LGHNT, FRNRAP. This CDR3 has 16 residues. CDR3 sequence: CASERGTGTGRGGYTF. The DNA for the CDR3 is TGTGCTAGTGAACGAGGGACCGGGACAGGGCGAGGCGGCTACACCTTC.

This sequence joins TRBV20-1 and TRBJ2-1; no clear D gene. The CDR3 runs 17 residues. The ends were cut back, 1 base at V and 0 bases at J, with 16 bases in the middle. Germline lookup yields CDR1 DFQATT and CDR2 SNEGSKA (reference sequence). CDR3 in amino acids: CSARGFRALSSYNEQFF. In nucleotides, the CDR3 is TGCAGTGCTAGAGGATTTCGAGCACTGAGCTCCTACAATGAGCAGTTCTTC.

J is TRBJ1-2 and V is TRBV29-1; D may be TRBD1 (5 bases). The V gene's germline CDR1 is SQVTM and CDR2 ANQGSEA. There are 14 residues in the CDR3. V lost 0 bases and J 4 bases, leaving 12 bases between the germline ends. The CDR3: CSVEDGQGGYGYTF. The CDR3 nucleotides are TGCAGCGTTGAAGATGGCCAGGGAGGCTATGGCTACACCTTC.

V gene TRBV6-6 combines with J gene TRBJ1-1; unclear D gene. The CDR3 length is 12 residues. In germline, CDR1 is MNHNY, CDR2 SVGAGI (reference sequence). Trimming removed 7 bases at V and 0 bases at J, with 6 bases between. CDR3: CASTRMNTEAFF. The CDR3 DNA is TGTGCCAGCACTAGGATGAACACTGAAGCTTTCTTT.

The chain joins TRBV2 to TRBJ2-5; D not resolved. The V end was cut by 9 bases, the J end by 1 base, with 6 bases between. The CDR3 extends over 11 amino acids. Germline V gene data show CDR1 as SNHLY and CDR2 as FYNNEI. CDR3 nucleotides: TGTGCCAGTGCCTTCCAAGAGACCCAGTACTTC. Amino acids: CASAFQETQYF.

V and J are TRBV29-1 and TRBJ2-3; 7 nucleotides line up with TRBD1. Germline-derived CDR1 and CDR2 are SQVTM and ANQGSEA. The CDR3 has 16 amino acids. Trimming cost V 1 base and J 0 bases; bases outside gene matches: 7. The CDR3 nucleotides are TGCAGCGTTGAAGCCCCCCCGGGACAGAGCACAGATACGCAGTATTTT. Its protein product is CSVEAPPGQSTDTQYF.

This clonotype was recorded once. This chain joins TRBV12-3 or TRBV12-4 and TRBJ1-2; the D is unclear. CDR3 size: 14 residues. V lost 3 bases and J 4 bases, leaving 12 bases between the germline ends. The CDR3 here is CASSLADAGYGYTF. In nucleotides, the CDR3 is TGTGCCAGCAGTTTGGCAGACGCGGGCTATGGCTACACCTTC.

The chain carries TRBV15 and TRBJ1-5, with 7 bases fitting TRBD1. The germline V gene has CDR1 LNHNV and CDR2 YYDKDF (reference sequence). The CDR3 spans 14 residues. Unmatched junction bases numbered 7, after V lost 5 bases and J lost 6 bases. Written as DNA, the CDR3 is TGTGCCACCAGCCCGGGACAGCTCGGTCAGCCCCAGCATTTT. Its protein is CATSPGQLGQPQHF. The variable domain in full, completed from reference TRBV15 and TRBJ1-5, reads DAMVIQNPRYQVTQFGKPVTLSCSQTLNHNVMYWYQQKSSQAPKLLFHYYDKDFNNEADTPDNFQSRRPNTSFCFLDIRSPGLGDTAMYLCATSPGQLGQPQHFGDGTRLSIL.

The chain joins TRBV20-1 to TRBJ2-5; 14 bases align to TRBD2. This CDR3 comprises 15 residues. The J segment lost 4 bases and the V segment lost 4 bases, leaving 5 bases of the junction unmatched. Germline lookup yields CDR1 DFQATT and CDR2 SNEGSKA (reference sequence). CDR3 region: CSAIPGTSGGETQYF. CDR3 in DNA: TGCAGTGCTATCCCCGGGACTAGCGGGGGAGAGACCCAGTACTTC.